The clone carrying this T cell receptor beta chain has a handful of counts. Its antigen is unidentified. The sample comes from a study of beta chain features in type 1 diabetes. The sequenced template was cDNA made from the entire isolated RNA. This table comes from immunoSEQ multiplex PCR, and its TCRdb copy is limited to in-frame clones, with some not included. The table shows 600,000 to 750,000 clones, with roughly 12% occurring only once. V was shortened by 5 bases and J by 2 bases, with 10 bases between the two germline ends. Per germline, CDR1 GTSNPN and CDR2 SVGIG (reference sequence). CDR3 size: 13 residues. In all sorted populations, purity surpassed 95%. The study's findings and limits: There was a possibility that cDNA sequencing over-represented cells with high TCR expression. Shortening of TCRB CDR3s, moderate but significant, appeared in all four CD4+ subsets of Type 1 diabetes patients. The naive, central memory and Treg TCRB repertoires of patients appeared to be more similar to one another than those of healthy donors. Equally in patients and controls, PCR might preferentially amplify shorter templates.

This receptor was taken from a man aged 25 to 40 with type 1 diabetes. J is TRBJ1-5 and V is TRBV30; unclear D gene. The sequenced sample consisted of naive CD4+ T cells from blood. This chain's CDR3 is CAWCAGRNQPQHF. CDR3 DNA: TGTGCCTGGTGCGCCGGCCGCAATCAGCCCCAGCATTTT.